This is a list of T cell receptor beta chains from one sample in a study of cytomegalovirus exposure and HLA in healthy donors. Sequenced by immunoSEQ multiplex PCR; TCRdb stores in-frame clones only, minus some. The sample consists of more than 150,000 clones, almost 85% of them appearing once. Sequenced material: PBMCs. The source is a boy younger than 18 in good health and CMV-seronegative. Each CDR3 is given with its conserved first and last residue. D genes are given only for firm matches. Rows give clone size only sometimes, using once, few, many, or a class for an expanded clone.

J: TRBJ1-1
size: .
V: TRBV9
D: TRBD1
CDR3: CASSVARQGGDTEAFF
DNA: TGTGCCAGCAGCGTAGCTAGACAGGGTGGAGACACTGAAGCTTTCTTT

J: TRBJ1-4
size: .
V: TRBV19
D: .
CDR3: CASTQPTGSGTSTEKLFF
DNA: TGTGCCAGTACCCAACCCACAGGGAGCGGAACCTCCACTGAAAAACTGTTTTTT

J: TRBJ2-7
size: .
V: TRBV30
D: .
CDR3: CAWSLASFPYEQYF
DNA: TGTGCCTGGAGTTTGGCTTCCTTCCCCTACGAGCAGTACTTC

J: TRBJ1-2
size: .
V: TRBV29-1
D: .
CDR3: CSAAKTNYGYTF
DNA: TGCAGCGCTGCGAAGACTAACTATGGCTACACCTTC

J: TRBJ2-3
size: once
V: TRBV7-9
D: TRBD1
CDR3: CASSLGRDRPPSTDTQYF
DNA: TGTGCCAGCAGCTTAGGTAGGGACAGACCTCCTAGCACAGATACGCAGTATTTT

J: TRBJ2-7
size: once
V: TRBV6-5
D: TRBD1
CDR3: CASRPRGTVYEQYF
DNA: TGTGCCAGCCGACCCAGGGGGACCGTCTACGAGCAGTACTTC

J: TRBJ2-7
size: .
V: TRBV10-3
D: .
CDR3: CATIGGGYEQYF
DNA: TGTGCCACCATCGGCGGAGGGTACGAGCAGTACTTC

J: TRBJ1-1
size: .
V: TRBV5-1
D: .
CDR3: CASSLATQGTEAFF
DNA: TGCGCCAGCAGCTTGGCTACTCAGGGAACTGAAGCTTTCTTT

J: TRBJ2-7
size: .
V: TRBV9
D: TRBD2
CDR3: CASSVAAGASEQYF
DNA: TGTGCCAGCAGCGTAGCTGCGGGAGCGAGCGAGCAGTACTTC

J: TRBJ2-7
size: .
V: TRBV4-2
D: TRBD2
CDR3: CASSQVAGGGEQYF
DNA: TGTGCCAGCAGCCAAGTAGCGGGAGGAGGCGAGCAGTACTTC

J: TRBJ1-6
size: .
V: TRBV14
D: TRBD1
CDR3: CASSQRGGPPLHF
DNA: TGTGCCAGCAGTCAACGAGGGGGCCCACCCCTCCACTTT

J: TRBJ2-1
size: .
V: TRBV5-1
D: TRBD1
CDR3: CASSAGGDYNEQFF
DNA: TGCGCCAGCAGCGCAGGGGGCGACTACAATGAGCAGTTCTTC

J: TRBJ1-1
size: .
V: TRBV13
D: .
CDR3: CASSPPNRAGRIFAFF
DNA: TGTGCCAGCAGCCCCCCGAACCGGGCAGGGAGGATTTTTGCTTTCTTT

J: TRBJ1-2
size: .
V: TRBV7-8
D: TRBD1
CDR3: CASSLRDRVRSNYGYTF
DNA: TGTGCCAGCAGCTTGCGGGACAGAGTAAGATCTAACTATGGCTACACCTTC

J: TRBJ2-1
size: .
V: TRBV27
D: .
CDR3: CASSPGLLPYNEQFF
DNA: TGTGCCAGCAGTCCGGGTCTTCTTCCCTACAATGAGCAGTTCTTC

J: TRBJ2-7
size: .
V: TRBV29-1
D: TRBD1
CDR3: CSVVRDRNEQYF
DNA: TGCAGCGTTGTCCGGGACAGGAACGAGCAGTACTTC

J: TRBJ1-2
size: .
V: TRBV30
D: .
CDR3: CAWRKTGSYGYTF
DNA: TGTGCCTGGAGGAAAACCGGGAGCTATGGCTACACCTTC

J: TRBJ2-3
size: .
V: TRBV7-2
D: .
CDR3: CASSRQASTDTQYF
DNA: TGTGCCAGCAGCCGACAGGCTAGCACAGATACGCAGTATTTT

J: TRBJ1-1
size: .
V: TRBV5-1
D: TRBD1
CDR3: CASSSKPGTGGDKAFF
DNA: TGCGCCAGCAGCTCCAAACCCGGGACAGGGGGCGATAAAGCTTTCTTT

J: TRBJ1-6
size: .
V: TRBV19
D: TRBD1
CDR3: CASSIDRGSYNSPLHF
DNA: TGTGCCAGTAGTATTGACAGGGGATCCTATAATTCACCCCTCCACTTT

J: TRBJ1-1
size: .
V: TRBV5-4
D: .
CDR3: CATHTSLGAVNTEAFF
DNA: TGTGCCACCCATACTTCCCTGGGGGCGGTGAACACTGAAGCTTTCTTT

J: TRBJ1-6
size: .
V: TRBV27
D: .
CDR3: CASSFRGSNSPLHF
DNA: TGTGCCAGCAGTTTTCGGGGTAGTAATTCACCCCTCCACTTT

J: TRBJ2-1
size: .
V: TRBV15
D: .
CDR3: CATSRDWREQFF
DNA: TGTGCCACCAGCAGAGATTGGAGGGAGCAGTTCTTC

J: TRBJ1-1
size: .
V: TRBV4-1
D: .
CDR3: CASSQERSRRLNTEAFF
DNA: TGCGCCAGCAGCCAAGAGAGGTCTCGGCGGTTGAACACTGAAGCTTTCTTT

J: TRBJ1-6
size: .
V: TRBV5-4
D: .
CDR3: CASSFYPWTDNSPLHF
DNA: TGTGCCAGCAGCTTTTACCCATGGACAGATAATTCACCCCTCCACTTT

J: TRBJ1-3
size: .
V: TRBV28
D: .
CDR3: CASTQESGNTIYF
DNA: TGTGCCAGCACTCAGGAATCTGGAAACACCATATATTTT

J: TRBJ1-1
size: .
V: TRBV7-9
D: .
CDR3: CASSPRQSGEAFF
DNA: TGTGCCAGCAGCCCACGACAGTCAGGTGAAGCTTTCTTT

J: TRBJ2-1
size: .
V: TRBV7-8
D: TRBD1
CDR3: CASSPRQGWANEQFF
DNA: TGTGCCAGCAGCCCCCGACAGGGATGGGCAAATGAGCAGTTCTTC

J: TRBJ2-7
size: .
V: TRBV5-1
D: .
CDR3: CASSQSPSDRTAYEQYF
DNA: TGCGCCAGCAGCCAATCCCCTTCAGACAGGACCGCCTACGAGCAGTACTTC

J: TRBJ1-2
size: .
V: TRBV7-9
D: .
CDR3: CASSLERGYTF
DNA: TGTGCCAGCAGCTTAGAGCGTGGCTACACCTTC

J: TRBJ2-3
size: .
V: TRBV19
D: .
CDR3: CASSMRPSGTDTQYF
DNA: TGTGCCAGTAGTATGAGGCCTAGCGGCACAGATACGCAGTATTTT

J: TRBJ1-3
size: .
V: TRBV11-2
D: .
CDR3: CASSDYKGNTIYF
DNA: TGTGCCAGCAGCGATTACAAGGGAAACACCATATATTTT

J: TRBJ1-1
size: .
V: TRBV2
D: TRBD1
CDR3: CASSEEGARGLAFF
DNA: TGTGCCAGCAGTGAAGAGGGGGCGCGGGGTTTGGCTTTCTTT

J: TRBJ2-3
size: .
V: TRBV6-5
D: .
CDR3: CASSYSTGPDTQYF
DNA: TGTGCCAGCAGTTACTCGACAGGACCAGATACGCAGTATTTT

J: TRBJ2-6
size: once
V: TRBV6-5
D: .
CDR3: CAARNSGANVLTF
DNA: TGTGCCGCCAGGAATTCTGGGGCCAACGTCCTGACTTTC

J: TRBJ2-1
size: .
V: TRBV30
D: .
CDR3: CAFRKGGWIVEQFF
DNA: TGTGCCTTTAGAAAAGGCGGGTGGATTGTTGAGCAGTTCTTC

J: TRBJ2-1
size: .
V: TRBV10-3
D: .
CDR3: CAISEPTIGSDEQFF
DNA: TGTGCCATCAGCGAGCCGACCATCGGGAGTGATGAGCAGTTCTTC

J: TRBJ1-1
size: .
V: TRBV5-4
D: TRBD1
CDR3: CASSLQGASGEAFF
DNA: TGTGCCAGCAGCTTGCAGGGGGCATCGGGTGAAGCTTTCTTT

J: TRBJ2-1
size: .
V: TRBV10-3
D: TRBD2
CDR3: CAISGPGTSGGNEQFF
DNA: TGTGCCATCAGCGGACCCGGGACTAGCGGGGGTAATGAGCAGTTCTTC

J: TRBJ1-5
size: .
V: TRBV7-2
D: .
CDR3: CASSLVDQPQHF
DNA: TGTGCCAGCAGCTTAGTAGATCAGCCCCAGCATTTT

J: TRBJ2-2
size: .
V: TRBV5-6
D: .
CDR3: CASSPLGARLSGELFF
DNA: TGTGCCAGCAGCCCCCTGGGGGCGCGGTTGTCCGGGGAGCTGTTTTTT

J: TRBJ2-1
size: .
V: TRBV15
D: .
CDR3: CATSRDPWGVSGQFF
DNA: TGTGCCACCAGCAGAGATCCTTGGGGGGTTTCTGGGCAGTTCTTC

J: TRBJ2-7
size: .
V: TRBV12-5
D: .
CDR3: CASGRAVYEQYF
DNA: TGTGCTAGTGGTCGCGCTGTTTACGAGCAGTACTTC

J: TRBJ2-2
size: once
V: TRBV18
D: TRBD2
CDR3: CASSPPPTSGSWTGELFF
DNA: TGTGCCAGCTCACCACCTCCGACTAGCGGGAGTTGGACCGGGGAGCTGTTTTTT

J: TRBJ1-1
size: .
V: TRBV29-1
D: TRBD1
CDR3: CSAGGGTEAFF
DNA: TGCAGCGCAGGGGGTGGCACTGAAGCTTTCTTT

J: TRBJ1-6
size: .
V: TRBV5-1
D: .
CDR3: CASSLNAGGGRSPLHF
DNA: TGCGCCAGCAGCTTGAACGCGGGGGGCGGGCGTTCACCCCTCCACTTT

J: TRBJ1-1
size: .
V: TRBV6-5
D: .
CDR3: CASRLAGGRTEAFF
DNA: TGTGCCAGTCGACTAGCCGGGGGCAGGACTGAAGCTTTCTTT

J: TRBJ1-1
size: .
V: TRBV7-3
D: .
CDR3: CASSLKRSTEAFF
DNA: TGTGCCAGCAGCTTAAAAAGGAGCACTGAAGCTTTCTTT

J: TRBJ1-2
size: .
V: TRBV7-6
D: .
CDR3: CASSPPGRQGYYGYTF
DNA: TGTGCCAGCAGCCCCCCGGGGAGACAAGGTTACTATGGCTACACCTTC

J: TRBJ2-7
size: .
V: TRBV7-7
D: .
CDR3: CASSLEWGPSYEQYF
DNA: TGTGCTAGCAGCTTAGAATGGGGCCCCTCCTACGAGCAGTACTTC

J: TRBJ2-3
size: .
V: TRBV5-1
D: TRBD1
CDR3: CASSSGQGIITDTQYF
DNA: TGCGCCAGCAGCTCCGGACAGGGGATAATAACAGATACGCAGTATTTT

J: TRBJ2-3
size: .
V: TRBV2
D: TRBD1
CDR3: CASRQTGGATDTQYF
DNA: TGTGCCAGCAGGCAGACAGGGGGCGCGACAGATACGCAGTATTTT

J: TRBJ2-1
size: .
V: TRBV5-1
D: TRBD2
CDR3: CASSTGLATYNEQFF
DNA: TGCGCCAGCAGCACGGGACTAGCTACGTACAATGAGCAGTTCTTC